The entry below describes one T cell receptor (beta chain). Other DNA sequences from this sample encode an identical CDR3 as well. Authors' data handling: Amplified reference gene primers provided the basis for estimating nucleated cell counts. Sequencing used immunoSEQ multiplex PCR; TCRdb keeps in-frame clones, though not all of them. V and J calls plus clone size are reproduced from that table; the DNA served to infer D and trimming. Among almost 70,000 clones listed, 60% to 80% were seen once. The data were obtained in a study of blood T cell repertoires in COVID-19. Study-level background: T cells, B-cell-depleted T cells, or PBMCs provided the cDNA or gDNA that served as material.

V shed 0 bases and J 1 base; nucleotides not matched to a gene: 2. CDR3 length: 15 amino acids. The germline V gene encodes CDR1 SGHRS and CDR2 YFSETQ. This TCR was sampled from a human donor in a cohort sampled during active COVID-19. The chain links TRBV5-1 to TRBJ2-5, with TRBD1 identical over 8 bases. Sample: peripheral blood. The DNA of the CDR3 is TGCGCCAGCAGCTTGGGACAGGGGAGCCAAGAGACCCAGTACTTC. Translated: CASSLGQGSQETQYF.